A selection of T cell receptor beta chains follows, all from one sample in a study of CD4 T cells in relation to SARS-CoV-2 and coronaviruses. Their recognized antigens are unknown. Clones were read by immunoSEQ multiplex PCR, and TCRdb kept only the in-frame ones, dropping some. Of some 21,000 clones in the sample, over 70% were seen once. Sequencing was done on a sample of CD4+ T cells from PBMCs, cultured in vitro. These receptor sequences come from a human donor in good health. CDR3s include the opening cysteine and the closing phenylalanine or tryptophan. D genes are given only for firm matches. Clone size is not always given. Where it is, it says once, few, many or a class for expanded clones.

cdr3_aa | cdr3_nt | j_call | clone_size | d_call | v_call
CASSLGGRRQIYEQYF | TGTGCCAGCTCACTAGGTGGGAGGCGACAGATCTACGAGCAGTACTTC | TRBJ2-7 | . | . | TRBV18
CASSSPGLAGGGKETQYF | TGTGCCAGCAGTTCACCGGGACTAGCGGGAGGGGGTAAAGAGACCCAGTACTTC | TRBJ2-5 | . | TRBD2 | TRBV6-2/TRBV6-3
CSVATQGTYGYTF | TGCAGCGTTGCGACACAGGGTACCTATGGCTACACCTTC | TRBJ1-2 | few | . | TRBV29-1
CASSLSGERSSYEQYF | TGTGCCAGCAGCTTAAGTGGTGAGAGGAGCTCCTACGAGCAGTACTTC | TRBJ2-7 | . | . | TRBV11-2
CASRRLRDIYNVLTF | TGTGCCAGCAGAAGACTCCGGGACATCTACAACGTCCTGACTTTC | TRBJ2-6 | . | . | TRBV6-5
CASTGVGTGELFF | TGTGCCAGCACAGGGGTAGGCACCGGGGAGCTGTTTTTT | TRBJ2-2 | few | TRBD1 | TRBV19
CASSLDRAGSPLHF | TGTGCCAGCAGCCTTGACAGGGCTGGTTCACCCCTCCACTTT | TRBJ1-6 | . | TRBD1 | TRBV5-4
CASSRGGSGNTIYF | TGTGCCAGCAGCCGAGGGGGTTCTGGAAACACCATATATTTT | TRBJ1-3 | . | . | TRBV3-1/TRBV3-2
CASSLGTDSYEQYF | TGTGCCAGCAGCTTGGGGACAGACTCCTACGAGCAGTACTTC | TRBJ2-7 | . | TRBD1 | TRBV7-9
CASRELAGISYNEQFF | TGTGCCAGCAGGGAACTAGCCGGTATCTCCTACAATGAGCAGTTCTTC | TRBJ2-1 | once | . | TRBV7-8
CASSSPPGTHRVRDQDTEAFF | TGTGCCAGCAGCAGCCCCCCCGGGACACACCGGGTTAGGGACCAGGACACTGAAGCTTTCTTT | TRBJ1-1 | . | . | TRBV21-1
CASSLLSQGRELFF | TGTGCCAGCAGCTTACTCTCGCAGGGGCGGGAGCTGTTTTTT | TRBJ2-2 | . | . | TRBV11-2
CASSLRTSGSVETQYF | TGTGCCAGCAGCCTTAGGACTAGCGGGAGTGTAGAGACCCAGTACTTC | TRBJ2-5 | . | TRBD2 | TRBV11-3
CASSLDFQPGTDTQYF | TGTGCCAGCAGCTTAGATTTCCAGCCAGGCACAGATACGCAGTATTTT | TRBJ2-3 | . | . | TRBV11-2
CASSQASGRGETQYF | TGTGCCAGCAGCCAGGCTAGCGGGAGAGGAGAGACCCAGTACTTC | TRBJ2-5 | . | TRBD2 | TRBV3-1/TRBV3-2
CASSFSSGLRTEAFF | TGCGCCAGCAGCTTTTCGTCAGGGTTGAGGACTGAAGCTTTCTTT | TRBJ1-1 | . | . | TRBV5-1
CASGPNTGLTGTEAFF | TGTGCTAGTGGTCCCAATACTGGTTTAACGGGCACTGAAGCTTTCTTT | TRBJ1-1 | . | . | TRBV12-5
CASHSMNTEAFF | TGTGCCAGTCATAGTATGAACACTGAAGCTTTCTTT | TRBJ1-1 | few | . | TRBV6-5
CASSLSGTGNTGELFF | TGCGCCAGCAGCTTGAGTGGGACTGGGAACACCGGGGAGCTGTTTTTT | TRBJ2-2 | . | . | TRBV5-1
CAWSTGIQPQHF | TGTGCCTGGAGTACGGGGATTCAGCCCCAGCATTTT | TRBJ1-5 | . | . | TRBV30
CASGKSSGANVLTF | TGTGCCAGCGGCAAGTCGTCTGGGGCCAACGTCCTGACTTTC | TRBJ2-6 | . | . | TRBV6-5
CASSSQGVMDTEAFF | TGCGCCAGCAGTTCCCAGGGGGTGATGGACACTGAAGCTTTCTTT | TRBJ1-1 | . | TRBD1 | TRBV5-1
CASTGGRVNEQFF | TGTGCCAGCACAGGGGGCAGGGTCAATGAGCAGTTCTTC | TRBJ2-1 | . | TRBD1 | TRBV19
CASRLRSGAPGYTF | TGTGCCAGCCGCTTGCGGTCGGGGGCGCCTGGCTACACCTTC | TRBJ1-2 | . | . | TRBV6-5
CAVIAGVADTQYF | TGTGCCGTCATAGCGGGAGTCGCAGATACGCAGTATTTT | TRBJ2-3 | . | TRBD2 | TRBV19
CASSRGTVDYNEQFF | TGCGCCAGCAGCCGAGGGACAGTGGACTACAATGAGCAGTTCTTC | TRBJ2-1 | once | TRBD1 | TRBV4-3
CASSQDPANYGYTF | TGTGCCAGCAGCCAAGACCCGGCAAACTATGGCTACACCTTC | TRBJ1-2 | . | . | TRBV14
CASSNRQGRYEQYF | TGTGCCAGCAGCAACAGACAGGGGCGCTACGAGCAGTACTTC | TRBJ2-7 | once | TRBD1 | TRBV7-2
CASSDGGLQFIYEQFF | TGTGCCAGCAGTGATGGCGGCCTGCAGTTCATCTATGAGCAGTTCTTC | TRBJ2-1 | . | . | TRBV2
CATSDGDRVAETQYF | TGTGCCACCAGTGATGGGGACAGGGTCGCAGAAACGCAGTATTTT | TRBJ2-3 | . | TRBD1 | TRBV24-1
CASSFRDRVTGELFF | TGTGCCAGCAGCTTCCGGGACAGGGTCACCGGGGAGCTGTTTTTT | TRBJ2-2 | . | TRBD1 | TRBV5-6
CSVGTGLNQPQHF | TGCAGCGTCGGGACAGGATTAAATCAGCCCCAGCATTTT | TRBJ1-5 | . | TRBD1 | TRBV29-1
CATRGTSGRQTGELFF | TGTGCCACAAGAGGGACTAGCGGGAGACAAACCGGGGAGCTGTTTTTT | TRBJ2-2 | few | TRBD2 | TRBV2
CASSSPKSSGRAIEQFF | TGTGCCAGCAGCTCACCCAAATCTAGCGGGAGGGCCATTGAGCAGTTCTTC | TRBJ2-1 | . | TRBD2 | TRBV5-4
CASSGGGGETQYF | TGTGCCAGCAGCGGGGGTGGAGGCGAGACCCAGTACTTC | TRBJ2-5 | . | . | TRBV9
CASSPGPWAKNIQYF | TGTGCCAGCAGCCCCGGGCCCTGGGCCAAAAACATTCAGTACTTC | TRBJ2-4 | . | . | TRBV5-6
CASSLAGGWDTQYF | TGTGCCAGCAGCTTGGCTGGCGGGTGGGATACGCAGTATTTT | TRBJ2-3 | . | . | TRBV5-8
CASSPGQGNYGYTF | TGCGCCAGCAGCCCCGGACAGGGAAACTATGGCTACACCTTC | TRBJ1-2 | . | TRBD1 | TRBV4-3
CASSRDSPGTDTQYF | TGTGCCAGCAGCAGGGACAGCCCCGGCACAGATACGCAGTATTTT | TRBJ2-3 | . | TRBD1 | TRBV11-3
CASSSLAGRNIEQYF | TGTGCCAGTAGTTCCCTAGCGGGCCGAAATATCGAGCAGTACTTC | TRBJ2-7 | . | TRBD2 | TRBV19
CASSGYSYNEQFF | TGTGCCAGCAGTGGGTACTCCTACAATGAGCAGTTCTTC | TRBJ2-1 | once | . | TRBV25-1
CASSLGQGAEGETQYF | TGCGCCAGCAGCTTGGGACAGGGGGCTGAGGGGGAGACCCAGTACTTC | TRBJ2-5 | . | TRBD1 | TRBV5-1
CATQTGNEKLFF | TGTGCCACCCAGACCGGTAATGAAAAACTGTTTTTT | TRBJ1-4 | few | . | TRBV6-5
CSARTTNEQFF | TGCAGTGCTAGAACCACCAATGAGCAGTTCTTC | TRBJ2-1 | . | . | TRBV20-1
CASNAGTSKYEQYF | TGTGCCAGCAACGCCGGGACTAGTAAGTACGAGCAGTACTTC | TRBJ2-7 | . | TRBD2 | TRBV2
CASSLEQGVTDTQYF | TGCGCCAGCAGCTTGGAACAGGGGGTGACAGATACGCAGTATTTT | TRBJ2-3 | . | TRBD1 | TRBV5-1
CASSRAGGVGSTDTQYF | TGCGCCAGCAGCCGGGCAGGGGGCGTTGGGAGCACAGATACGCAGTATTTT | TRBJ2-3 | . | TRBD1 | TRBV4-3
CASSLDGRGTDTQYF | TGTGCCAGCAGCTTAGACGGGAGAGGAACAGATACGCAGTATTTT | TRBJ2-3 | . | . | TRBV7-2
CATRANNEQFF | TGTGCCACCCGGGCGAACAATGAGCAGTTCTTC | TRBJ2-1 | . | . | TRBV10-3
CASSGRQGGDGYTF | TGTGCCAGCAGCGGGAGACAGGGTGGGGATGGCTACACCTTC | TRBJ1-2 | few | TRBD1 | TRBV9